These 13 T cell receptor beta chains share one sample of origin, sequenced in a study of CD8+CD57+ T cells in acquired aplastic anemia. Using genomic DNA as the template, TCR beta VDJ and CDR3 profiling was carried out. One entry per CDR3 protein results from TCRdb running MiXCR on the reads. The sample has 74,000 or so distinct CDR3 sequences, 54% seen once. Sequencing was done on a sample of sorted CD4+, CD8+, or CD8+CD57+ T cells (not recorded which) from PBMCs. These receptors originate from a human donor in good health, serving as a control.

Remarks on this clonotype: Sequence at one end of the junction differs from germline and may be a read error. The chain links TRBV5-4 to TRBJ1-2, with D hard to call. The CDR3 consists of 15 residues. CDR1 is SGHNT, CDR2 YYREEE, per germline (reference sequence). The CDR3 region has the DNA TGTGCCCGCAGCTTGCACCTCGAGGGTCTCTATGGCTACACCTTC. Translating it yields CARSLHLEGLYGYTF.

This clonotype is deemed medium-sized. CDR3 DNA sequence: TGTGCCAGTAGTATAGTGGGGGGCCACGAGCAGTACTTC. The encoded protein is CASSIVGGHEQYF. J is TRBJ2-7 and V is TRBV19; D may correspond to TRBD1 or TRBD2 (6 bases each). The germline V gene encodes CDR1 LNHDA and CDR2 SQIVND (reference sequence). This CDR3 is 13 amino acids long. Deletions cut 1 base from V and 5 bases from J, with 9 bases between.

Notes on this clonotype: The conserved final phenylalanine or tryptophan is absent from the CDR3, which likely points to a read error. This sequence joins TRBV30 and TRBJ1-6; 8 bases line up with TRBD1. After removal of 4 bases from V and 6 bases from J, the junction contained 2 bases not matched to a gene. Germline V gives CDR1 GTSNPN, CDR2 SVGIG (reference sequence). The CDR3 has 13 residues. CDR3 protein: CAWTGQGNSPLHL. In nucleotides, the CDR3 is TGTGCCTGGACCGGACAGGGTAATTCACCCCTCCACCTT.

This CDR3 reads CSVALGQGVQPQHF. The CDR3 bases are TGCAGCGTTGCCCTCGGACAGGGGGTACAGCCCCAGCATTTT. The V gene is TRBV29-1, the J gene TRBJ1-5; 10 nucleotides match TRBD1. After removal of 4 bases from V and 7 bases from J, the junction contained 7 bases not matched to a gene. Germline loops: CDR1 SQVTM, CDR2 ANQGSEA. The length of the CDR3 is 14 residues.

This clonotype was found many times. The chain is built from TRBV9 and TRBJ2-3, with D possibly being TRBD2 (5 bases). Deletions cut 3 bases from V and 2 bases from J, with 10 bases between. The CDR3 covers 14 residues. Germline V lookup: CDR1 SGDLS, CDR2 YYNGEE. The CDR3 protein is CASSESGFTDTQYF. The CDR3 coding sequence is TGTGCCAGCAGCGAGAGCGGCTTCACAGATACGCAGTATTTT. Together with reference TRBV9 and TRBJ2-3, the CDR3 gives the full variable domain: DSGVTQTPKHLITATGQRVTLRCSPRSGDLSVYWYQQSLDQGLQFLIQYYNGEERAKGNILERFSAQQFPDLHSELNLSSLELGDSALYFCASSESGFTDTQYFGPGTRLTVL.

The chain couples TRBV20-1 to TRBJ2-1, with TRBD1 matching over 7 bases. The V gene's germline CDR1 is DFQATT and CDR2 SNEGSKA (reference sequence). The ends lost 6 bases at V and 6 bases at J; junction bases unmatched: 8. The CDR3 contains 13 residues. The CDR3 DNA reads TGCAGTGCCGTATTGACAGGGACCAATGAGCAGTTCTTC. Encoded protein: CSAVLTGTNEQFF.

By share, this clonotype counts as medium-sized (0.01 to 0.1%). The CDR3 loop is CASSFTSVPYNEQFF. The CDR3 DNA follows: TGTGCCAGTAGCTTCACTAGCGTTCCCTACAATGAGCAGTTCTTC. The chain is built from TRBV19 and TRBJ2-1, with 7 bases lining up with TRBD2. Trimming removed 6 bases from V and 2 bases from J; junction bases left unmatched: 7. CDR3 size: 15 residues. CDR1 is LNHDA, CDR2 SQIVND, per germline (reference sequence).

This clonotype was picked up many times. The chain uses TRBV30 and TRBJ2-5; D is ambiguous. The CDR3 extends over 11 amino acids. Germline V gene lookup returns CDR1 GTSNPN and CDR2 SVGIG (reference sequence). With 5 bases removed from V and 5 bases from J, the gap between germline ends came to 9 bases. CDR3 loop: CAWLWRETQYF. The CDR3 coding sequence is TGTGCCTGGTTGTGGCGGGAGACCCAGTACTTC.

The chain combines TRBV19 with TRBJ2-3, with unresolved D. This CDR3 is 15 amino acids long. Germline V gene sequence: CDR1 LNHDA, CDR2 SQIVND (reference sequence). Trimming shortened V by 7 bases and J by 0 bases, and 14 bases separated the two germline ends. DNA for the CDR3: TGTGCCAGTACCCGGACGGACCGTAGCACAGATACGCAGTATTTT. Translating it yields CASTRTDRSTDTQYF. The full variable domain, its missing parts supplied by reference TRBV19 and TRBJ2-3, is DGGITQSPKYLFRKEGQNVTLSCEQNLNHDAMYWYRQDPGQGLRLIYYSQIVNDFQKGDIAEGYSVSREKKESFPLTVTSAQKNPTAFYLCASTRTDRSTDTQYFGPGTRLTVL.

The rearrangement joins TRBV29-1 to TRBJ2-1; no clear D gene. V lost 4 bases and J lost 6, with 7 bases in between. In germline, CDR1 is SQVTM, CDR2 ANQGSEA. The CDR3 is made up of 11 amino acids. This chain's CDR3 is CSVASSNEQFF. The CDR3 DNA is TGCAGCGTTGCAAGTTCCAATGAGCAGTTCTTC.

This clonotype was seen repeatedly, ten times or more. One end of the junction varies from germline; a read error may be responsible. This chain connects TRBV5-1 to TRBJ2-3; D is perhaps TRBD2 (6 bases). CDR3 length: 13 amino acids. Germline V lookup: CDR1 SGHRS, CDR2 YFSETQ. The CDR3, as DNA: TGCGCCAGCAGCTTGACTAGCATAGATACGCAGTATTTT. Translation gives CASSLTSIDTQYF.

This clonotype was seen at least ten times. V usage is TRBV28 and J usage is TRBJ1-2; D is possibly TRBD1 (6 bases). This CDR3 contains 16 residues. Germline V CDR1 and CDR2: MDHEN, SYDVKM. The V and J ends lost 3 bases and 4 bases respectively, with 18 bases between them. The chain's CDR3 is CASSFRPSGVGYGYTF. Here the CDR3 DNA reads TGTGCCAGCAGTTTCCGTCCCTCAGGGGTCGGCTATGGCTACACCTTC.

The CDR3 protein is CAIRPSRGANTEAFF. CDR3 DNA sequence: TGTGCCATCAGACCCTCCAGGGGCGCAAACACTGAAGCTTTCTTT. V and J are TRBV10-3 and TRBJ1-1; maybe TRBD1 (6 bases). Looked up from germline, CDR1 is ENHRY and CDR2 is SYGVKD. This CDR3 region has 15 residues. The V gene lost 6 bases and the J gene lost 2 bases, with 16 bases spanning the gap.